The 4 T cell receptor beta chains listed next were all sequenced from one sample in a study of cytomegalovirus exposure and HLA in healthy donors. Primers for the PCR totalled 60 Vbeta and 13 Jbeta. The repertoire was sequenced with immunoSEQ multiplex PCR; TCRdb's copy has only in-frame clones and lacks some. The table has around 110,000 clones, around 76% seen once. The sample comprised PBMCs. These receptors were taken from a man between 18 and 29 years old in good health and CMV-seronegative.

This clone has a handful of counts. V and J are TRBV14 and TRBJ2-7, with 10 bases that match TRBD1. Germline-derived CDR1 and CDR2 are SGHDN and FVKESK. The J segment lost 3 bases and the V segment lost 4 bases, leaving 6 bases of the junction unmatched. CDR3 size: 15 residues. CDR3 residues: CASSPIDRGLYEQYF. The CDR3 coding sequence is TGTGCCAGCAGCCCGATCGACAGGGGGCTCTACGAGCAGTACTTC.

This clone has just a few counts. The chain uses TRBV29-1 and TRBJ1-2; 10 nucleotides match TRBD1. Trimming at V came to 2 bases and at J to 0 bases, leaving 6 bases not matched to a gene. The CDR3 is made up of 16 amino acids. Germline loops: CDR1 SQVTM, CDR2 ANQGSEA. The CDR3 DNA reads TGCAGCGTTGAATTTACGGGACAGGGGTCTAACTATGGCTACACCTTC. Translation: CSVEFTGQGSNYGYTF.

J is TRBJ2-5 and V is TRBV5-1, with D tentatively TRBD2 (5 bases). The V gene lost 5 bases and the J gene lost 7 bases, with 24 bases spanning the gap. CDR3 size: 16 residues. Germline V gene sequence: CDR1 SGHRS, CDR2 YFSETQ. CDR3 in amino acids: CASSEVFWTAGWTQYF. Written as DNA, the CDR3 is TGCGCCAGCAGTGAGGTCTTTTGGACGGCGGGTTGGACCCAGTACTTC.

The chain carries TRBV6-1 and TRBJ2-6; 7 nucleotides match TRBD1. CDR1 is MNHNS, CDR2 SASEGT, per germline. The CDR3 totals 17 residues. The V and J ends lost 4 bases and 0 bases, in that order; junction bases with no gene match: 6. The CDR3 coding sequence is TGTGCCAGCAGTGGACAGGGAATTGTCTCTGGGGCCAACGTCCTGACTTTC. Amino acid sequence: CASSGQGIVSGANVLTF.